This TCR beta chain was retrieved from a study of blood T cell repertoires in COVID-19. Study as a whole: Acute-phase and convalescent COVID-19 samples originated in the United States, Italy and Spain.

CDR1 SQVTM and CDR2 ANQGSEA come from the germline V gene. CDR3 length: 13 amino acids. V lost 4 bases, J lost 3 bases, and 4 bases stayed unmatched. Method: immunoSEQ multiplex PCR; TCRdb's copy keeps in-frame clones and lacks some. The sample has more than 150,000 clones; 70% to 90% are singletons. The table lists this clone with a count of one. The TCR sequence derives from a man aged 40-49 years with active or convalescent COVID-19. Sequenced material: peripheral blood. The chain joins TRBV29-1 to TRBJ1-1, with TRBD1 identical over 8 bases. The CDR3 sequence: CSVVRTGHTEAFF. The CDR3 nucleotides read TGCAGCGTTGTCCGGACAGGGCACACTGAAGCTTTCTTT.